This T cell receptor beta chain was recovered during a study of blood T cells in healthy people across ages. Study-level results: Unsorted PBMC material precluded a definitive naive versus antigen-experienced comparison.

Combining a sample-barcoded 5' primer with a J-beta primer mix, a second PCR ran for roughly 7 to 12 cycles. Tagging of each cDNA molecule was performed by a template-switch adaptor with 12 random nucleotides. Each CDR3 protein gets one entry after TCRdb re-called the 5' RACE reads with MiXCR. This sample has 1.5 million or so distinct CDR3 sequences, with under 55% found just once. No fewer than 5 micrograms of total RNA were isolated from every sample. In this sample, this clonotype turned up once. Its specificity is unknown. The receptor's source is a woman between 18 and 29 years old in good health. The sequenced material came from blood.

CDR3 DNA: TGTGCCAGTAGGAAAGGTCCATCCTCAGCCACTGAAGCTTTCTTT. Translating it yields CASRKGPSSATEAFF. This chain connects TRBV19 to TRBJ1-1; no clear D gene. In germline, CDR1 is LNHDA, CDR2 SQIVND (reference sequence). The CDR3 has 15 residues. V was clipped by 6 bases and J by 4 bases, with 18 bases between them.